This entry lists 4 T cell receptor beta chains sequenced from one sample in a study of beta chain features in type 1 diabetes. Study results and caveats: For Type 1 diabetes patients, all four CD4+ subsets carried TCRB CDR3s that were moderately but significantly shorter.

Every isolated RNA sample was fully reverse transcribed, so sequencing captured expressed TCRB transcripts. Data came from immunoSEQ multiplex PCR; TCRdb stores just in-frame clones and leaves some out. The profile shows more than 100,000 clones, 15% to 20% of them singletons. These TCRs' antigens remain unknown. The source material was central memory CD4+ T cells from blood. These TCRs come from a man aged 25-45 years with type 1 diabetes.

V and J are TRBV7-3 and TRBJ1-1; no clear D. The V gene's germline CDR1 is SGHTA and CDR2 FQGTGA. V was pared by 5 bases and J by 0 bases, with 10 bases between. The CDR3 runs to 14 residues. The CDR3 spells CASSPGLLNTEAFF. The CDR3 DNA reads as TGTGCCAGCAGCCCCGGGCTCCTGAACACTGAAGCTTTCTTT.

V usage is TRBV19 and J usage is TRBJ1-2; 9 bases agree with TRBD1. This CDR3 comprises 15 residues. CDR1 and CDR2 from the germline V gene are LNHDA and SQIVND (reference sequence). With V trimmed by 6 bases and J by 4 bases, 9 bases remained unmatched. The CDR3 region is CASRYTGTGIYGYTF. CDR3 DNA sequence: TGTGCCAGTAGATATACCGGGACAGGGATCTATGGCTACACCTTC.

The chain recombines TRBV9 with TRBJ1-4, with 9 bases matching TRBD1. This CDR3 has 13 residues. Germline CDR1 and CDR2: SGDLS and YYNGEE. The J segment lost 8 bases and the V segment lost 4 bases, leaving 3 bases of the junction unmatched. The CDR3 DNA reads TGTGCCAGCAGCTCAGGGACAGGGGAAAAACTGTTTTTT. It translates to CASSSGTGEKLFF.

In its sample, this clone was seen a few times. This rearrangement joins TRBV18 to TRBJ1-2; no definite D call. CDR1 is KGHSH, CDR2 LQKENI, per germline. With 5 bases removed from V and 4 bases from J, the gap between germline ends came to 11 bases. The length of the CDR3 is 13 residues. CDR3 loop: CASSSDGSYGYTF. In DNA form, the CDR3 reads TGTGCCAGCTCATCGGACGGGTCCTATGGCTACACCTTC.